This entry concerns a single T cell receptor (beta chain). Its specificity is not known. The CDR3 has 16 residues. V lost 3 bases and J lost 2, with 15 bases in between. CDR1 is LNHDA, CDR2 SQIVND, per germline (reference sequence). Arm-PCR of CDR3 regions with iRepertoire HTBI primers generated TCR beta libraries. Via MiXCR, TCRdb re-called the multiplex PCR reads, giving one row per CDR3 protein. The sample includes roughly 610,000 distinct CDR3 sequences, roughly 16% of them seen just once. These data are taken from a study of regulatory T cells in long-lasting Graves disease. General study points: Segments TRBV28, TRBJ1-2 and TRBJ2-5 showed preferential usage in persistent disease.

Time point in this sample: newly diagnosed GD, antithyroid drugs for less than 3 months. Making the TCR library involved RNA that had been extracted from PBMCs. The same data also contributed to another study, on T cells in Graves' hyperthyroidism and ophthalmopathy. According to that study: Stability of Graves' hyperthyroidism was defined as absent ophthalmopathy progression within 18 months. Based on clinical symptoms, serum thyroxine and TRAb, thyroid ultrasound and orbital computed tomography, diagnoses were reached.

The sequencing here drew on peripheral blood mononuclear cells (PBMCs), taken at new diagnosis, from a patient treated with antithyroid drugs. The chain is built from TRBV19 and TRBJ2-3; D gene ambiguous. The clonotype comes from a man aged 18 to 30 with Graves disease. CDR3 in DNA: TGTGCCAGTAGTATGCGCGTCGGATTATTCACAGATACGCAGTATTTT. Its translation is CASSMRVGLFTDTQYF.